This T cell receptor (beta chain) came from a study of blood T cell repertoires in COVID-19. Germline CDR1 and CDR2: LGHNT and FRNRAP. The V gene lost 7 bases and the J gene lost 4 bases, with 16 bases spanning the gap. This CDR3 is built from 14 residues. This table comes from immunoSEQ multiplex PCR, and its TCRdb copy is limited to in-frame clones, with some not included. Of around 100,000 clones listed, around 86% are singletons. The sequencing input was peripheral blood. The rearrangement joins TRBV12-5 to TRBJ1-2; perhaps TRBD1 as D (5 bases). The sequence came from a man in his sixties with COVID-19, enrolled during active disease. The CDR3 nucleotides read TGTGCTAGTGTCTCTCAGGGTGTGGGCTATGGCTACACCTTC. It encodes CASVSQGVGYGYTF.